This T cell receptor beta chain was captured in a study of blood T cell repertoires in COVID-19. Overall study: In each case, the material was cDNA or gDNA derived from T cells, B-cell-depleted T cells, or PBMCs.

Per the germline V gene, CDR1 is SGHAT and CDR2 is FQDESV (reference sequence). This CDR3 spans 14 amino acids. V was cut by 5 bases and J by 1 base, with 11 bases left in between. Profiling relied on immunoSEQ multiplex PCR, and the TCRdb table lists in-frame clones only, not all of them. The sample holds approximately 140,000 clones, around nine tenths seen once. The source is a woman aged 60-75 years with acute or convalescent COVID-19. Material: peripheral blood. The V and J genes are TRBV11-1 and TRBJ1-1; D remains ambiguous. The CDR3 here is CASSQDRGNTEAFF. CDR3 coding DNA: TGTGCCAGCAGCCAAGACCGGGGGAACACTGAAGCTTTCTTT.